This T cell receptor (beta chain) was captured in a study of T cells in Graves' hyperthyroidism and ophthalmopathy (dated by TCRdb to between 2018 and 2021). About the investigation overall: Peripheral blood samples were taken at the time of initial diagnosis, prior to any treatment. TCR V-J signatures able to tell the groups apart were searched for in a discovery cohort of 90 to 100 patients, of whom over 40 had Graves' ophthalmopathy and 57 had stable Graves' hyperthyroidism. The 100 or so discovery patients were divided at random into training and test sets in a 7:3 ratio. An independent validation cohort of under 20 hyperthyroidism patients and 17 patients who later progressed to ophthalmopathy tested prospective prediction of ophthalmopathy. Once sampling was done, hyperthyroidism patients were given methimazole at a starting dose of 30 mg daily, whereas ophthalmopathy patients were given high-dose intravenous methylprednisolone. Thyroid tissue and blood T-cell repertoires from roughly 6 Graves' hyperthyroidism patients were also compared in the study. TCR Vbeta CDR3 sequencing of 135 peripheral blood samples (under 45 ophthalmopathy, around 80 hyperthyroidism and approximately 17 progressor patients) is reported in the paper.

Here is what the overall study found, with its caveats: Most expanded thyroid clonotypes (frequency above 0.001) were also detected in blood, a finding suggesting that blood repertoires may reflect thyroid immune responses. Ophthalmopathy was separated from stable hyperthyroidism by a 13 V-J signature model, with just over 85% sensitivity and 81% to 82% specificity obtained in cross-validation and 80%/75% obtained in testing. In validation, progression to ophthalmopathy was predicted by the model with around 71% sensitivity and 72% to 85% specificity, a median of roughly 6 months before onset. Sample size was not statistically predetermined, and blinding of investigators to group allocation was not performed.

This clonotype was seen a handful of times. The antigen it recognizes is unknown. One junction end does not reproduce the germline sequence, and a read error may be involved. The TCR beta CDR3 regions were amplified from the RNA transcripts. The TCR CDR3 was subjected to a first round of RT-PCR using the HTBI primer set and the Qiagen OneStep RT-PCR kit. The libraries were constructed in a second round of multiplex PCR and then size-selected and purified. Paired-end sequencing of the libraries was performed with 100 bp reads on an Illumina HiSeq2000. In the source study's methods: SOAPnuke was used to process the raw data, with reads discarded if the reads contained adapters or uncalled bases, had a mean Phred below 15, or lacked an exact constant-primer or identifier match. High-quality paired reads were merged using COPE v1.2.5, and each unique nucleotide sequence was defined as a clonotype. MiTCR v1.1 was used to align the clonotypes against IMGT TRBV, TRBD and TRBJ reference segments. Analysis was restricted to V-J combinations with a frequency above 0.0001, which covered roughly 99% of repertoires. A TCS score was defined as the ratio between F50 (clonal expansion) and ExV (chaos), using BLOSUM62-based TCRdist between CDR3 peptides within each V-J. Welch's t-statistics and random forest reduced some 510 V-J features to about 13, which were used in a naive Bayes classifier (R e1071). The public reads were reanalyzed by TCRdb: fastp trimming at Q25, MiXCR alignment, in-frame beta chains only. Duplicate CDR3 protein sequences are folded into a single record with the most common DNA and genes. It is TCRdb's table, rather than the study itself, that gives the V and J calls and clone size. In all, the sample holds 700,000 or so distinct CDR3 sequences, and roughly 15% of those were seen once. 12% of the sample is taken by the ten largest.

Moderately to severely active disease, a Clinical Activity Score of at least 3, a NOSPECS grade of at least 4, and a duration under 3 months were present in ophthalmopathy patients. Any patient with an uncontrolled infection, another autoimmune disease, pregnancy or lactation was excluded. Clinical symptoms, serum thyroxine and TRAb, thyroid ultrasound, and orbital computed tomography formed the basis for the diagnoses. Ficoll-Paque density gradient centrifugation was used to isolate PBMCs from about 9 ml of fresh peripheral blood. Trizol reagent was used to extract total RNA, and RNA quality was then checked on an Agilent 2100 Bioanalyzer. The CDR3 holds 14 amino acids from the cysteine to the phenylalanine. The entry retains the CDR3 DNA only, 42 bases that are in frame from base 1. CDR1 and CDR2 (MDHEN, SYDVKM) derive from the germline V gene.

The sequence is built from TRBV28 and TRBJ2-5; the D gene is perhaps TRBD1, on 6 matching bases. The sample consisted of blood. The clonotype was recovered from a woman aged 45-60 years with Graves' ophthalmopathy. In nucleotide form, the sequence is TGTGCCAGCCAAAGCCCGGACAGCCAAGGGACCCAGTACTTC. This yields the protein CASQSPDSQGTQYF.